Listed below are T cell receptor beta chains from one sample, sequenced in a study of OX40 agonist ivuxolimab in advanced cancers. Produced via immunoSEQ multiplex PCR; TCRdb's table is partial and in-frame only. The repertoire has some 10,000 clones, 80% to 90% of them found once; the top ten carry 11% to 15%. The sequenced sample was CD4+ or CD8+ T cells sorted from blood, obtained in a trial of the OX40 agonist ivuxolimab. The receptors come from an adult with an advanced solid tumor such as melanoma, head and neck, liver or kidney cancer. The CDR3 runs from the conserved cysteine through the conserved F or W. D genes are given only for firm matches. Expanded clones are given a class, and other clones once, few, many or no size at all.

length | J | D | V | size | CDR3 | DNA
12 | TRBJ1-2 | TRBD1 | TRBV4-1 | . | CASRGQSYGYTF | TGCGCCAGCAGGGGACAGAGCTATGGCTACACCTTC
15 | TRBJ2-1 | TRBD1 | TRBV9 | . | CATARGDRAYNEQFF | TGTGCCACGGCCCGAGGGGACAGAGCCTACAATGAGCAGTTCTTC
12 | TRBJ2-2 | . | TRBV6-5 | . | CASSYSGGELFF | TGTGCCAGCAGTTACTCGGGCGGGGAGCTGTTTTTT
15 | TRBJ2-7 | . | TRBV18 | . | CASSPMGVTSYEQYF | TGTGCCAGCTCACCCATGGGGGTTACTTCCTACGAGCAGTACTTC
17 | TRBJ1-5 | TRBD1 | TRBV4-1 | . | CASSRDRVEHSNQPQHF | TGCGCCAGCAGCCGGGACAGGGTCGAACATAGCAATCAGCCCCAGCATTTT
16 | TRBJ1-6 | TRBD1 | TRBV5-6 | . | CASRRGVGQGNSPLHF | TGTGCCAGCAGACGGGGAGTTGGACAGGGAAATTCACCCCTCCACTTT
13 | TRBJ1-1 | . | TRBV2 | . | CASSDRGYTEAFF | TGTGCCAGCAGTGACCGGGGGTACACTGAAGCTTTCTTT
14 | TRBJ2-7 | TRBD1 | TRBV5-1 | . | CASSLGGQADEQYF | TGCGCCAGCAGCTTGGGAGGACAGGCCGACGAGCAGTACTTC
11 | TRBJ2-7 | . | TRBV5-1 | . | CASGRAGEQYF | TGCGCCAGCGGACGAGCCGGGGAGCAGTACTTC
12 | TRBJ2-3 | . | TRBV19 | . | CASSMWTDTQYF | TGTGCCAGTAGTATGTGGACGGATACGCAGTATTTT
17 | TRBJ2-1 | . | TRBV5-6 | . | CASSWQGLEFAYNEQFF | TGTGCCAGCAGCTGGCAAGGACTGGAGTTCGCCTACAATGAGCAGTTCTTC
17 | TRBJ1-1 | . | TRBV5-5 | . | CASSVTTTPVPNTEAFF | TGTGCCAGCAGCGTCACCACCACACCGGTCCCGAACACTGAAGCTTTCTTT
16 | TRBJ2-1 | TRBD2 | TRBV2 | . | CASSETSGFFYNEQFF | TGTGCCAGCAGTGAAACTAGCGGGTTTTTTTACAATGAGCAGTTCTTC
15 | TRBJ2-7 | . | TRBV6-4 | few | CASSERGQPPYEQYF | TGTGCCAGCAGTGAGCGGGGACAGCCACCCTACGAGCAGTACTTC
15 | TRBJ2-1 | TRBD1 | TRBV27 | . | CASSLSQGAWNEQFF | TGTGCCAGCAGTTTATCGCAGGGGGCCTGGAATGAGCAGTTCTTC
14 | TRBJ1-5 | . | TRBV27 | . | CASSFLGDNQPQHF | TGTGCCAGCAGTTTTTTGGGGGACAATCAGCCCCAGCATTTT
15 | TRBJ2-7 | . | TRBV5-8 | . | CASSWTVLASYEQYF | TGTGCCAGCAGCTGGACGGTGCTAGCCTCCTACGAGCAGTACTTC
16 | TRBJ2-3 | TRBD2 | TRBV27 | . | CASTSALAGLVDTQYF | TGTGCCAGCACATCGGCCCTAGCGGGACTCGTAGATACGCAGTATTTT
15 | TRBJ2-6 | . | TRBV6-1 | . | CASSERISGANVLTF | TGTGCCAGCAGTGAAAGGATCTCTGGGGCCAACGTCCTGACTTTC
13 | TRBJ1-6 | . | TRBV27 | . | CASSSHFNSPLHF | TGTGCCAGCAGTAGTCACTTTAATTCACCCCTCCACTTT
13 | TRBJ2-6 | . | TRBV6-5 | . | CASSYSGANVLTF | TGTGCCAGCAGTTACTCAGGGGCCAACGTCCTGACTTTC
12 | TRBJ2-7 | . | TRBV18 | . | CASAGDGYEQYF | TGTGCCAGCGCCGGGGATGGCTACGAGCAGTACTTC
14 | TRBJ2-3 | . | TRBV11-2 | . | CASSFPGGTDTQYF | TGTGCCAGCAGCTTTCCGGGAGGCACAGATACGCAGTATTTT
15 | TRBJ2-7 | TRBD2 | TRBV7-7 | . | CASSLDTSGRYEQYF | TGTGCTAGCAGCTTAGATACTAGCGGGAGGTACGAGCAGTACTTC
14 | TRBJ2-5 | . | TRBV27 | . | CASSLLDRPETQYF | TGTGCCAGCAGTTTACTCGACAGGCCGGAGACCCAGTACTTC
13 | TRBJ2-7 | TRBD1 | TRBV6-5 | . | CASGQGPDYEQYF | TGTGCCAGTGGACAGGGGCCAGACTACGAGCAGTACTTC
14 | TRBJ1-4 | . | TRBV28 | few | CASSYREAVEKLFF | TGTGCCAGCAGTTACCGGGAGGCTGTTGAAAAACTGTTTTTT
14 | TRBJ2-1 | . | TRBV10-1 | . | CASSAGDSYNEQFF | TGCGCCAGCAGTGCGGGCGACAGTTACAATGAGCAGTTCTTC
14 | TRBJ1-2 | TRBD1 | TRBV10-3 | . | CAISGPGQAYGYTF | TGTGCCATCAGCGGACCGGGACAGGCCTATGGCTACACCTTC
14 | TRBJ2-7 | . | TRBV5-1 | . | CASSLEWGNYEQYF | TGCGCCAGCAGCTTGGAGTGGGGCAACTACGAGCAGTACTTC
19 | TRBJ2-3 | . | TRBV2 | . | CASNGQLATYRTSTDTQYF | TGTGCCAGCAATGGCCAACTAGCAACCTATCGAACTAGCACAGATACGCAGTATTTT
13 | TRBJ2-1 | . | TRBV9 | few | CASSYGGYNEQFF | TGTGCCAGCAGCTACGGGGGCTACAATGAGCAGTTCTTC
17 | TRBJ2-2 | . | TRBV15 | few | CATSRDPGPLETGELFF | TGTGCCACCAGCAGAGATCCGGGCCCATTGGAGACCGGGGAGCTGTTTTTT
14 | TRBJ2-7 | . | TRBV6-5 | few | CASGATEQAYEQYF | TGTGCCAGCGGCGCAACGGAACAGGCCTACGAGCAGTACTTC
17 | TRBJ2-7 | . | TRBV7-6 | . | CASSFSSSEGLFYEQYF | TGTGCCAGCAGCTTCAGTTCCTCGGAGGGATTATTTTACGAGCAGTACTTC
13 | TRBJ2-5 | . | TRBV13 | once | CASSALGEETQYF | TGTGCCAGCAGCGCGCTAGGGGAAGAGACCCAGTACTTC
15 | TRBJ2-7 | TRBD1 | TRBV2 | . | CASSEVTGVSYEQYF | TGTGCCAGCAGTGAAGTTACAGGGGTCTCCTACGAGCAGTACTTC
11 | TRBJ2-1 | . | TRBV5-1 | . | CASSLGPEQFF | TGCGCCAGCAGCTTGGGGCCTGAGCAGTTCTTC
18 | TRBJ1-2 | . | TRBV12-2 | . | CASRLARLRDEANYGYTF | TGTGCAAGTCGCTTAGCTAGACTCAGGGACGAAGCTAACTATGGCTACACCTTC
14 | TRBJ1-5 | TRBD1 | TRBV7-9 | . | CASSSGQGMEPQHF | TGTGCCAGCAGCTCCGGACAGGGGATGGAGCCCCAGCATTTT